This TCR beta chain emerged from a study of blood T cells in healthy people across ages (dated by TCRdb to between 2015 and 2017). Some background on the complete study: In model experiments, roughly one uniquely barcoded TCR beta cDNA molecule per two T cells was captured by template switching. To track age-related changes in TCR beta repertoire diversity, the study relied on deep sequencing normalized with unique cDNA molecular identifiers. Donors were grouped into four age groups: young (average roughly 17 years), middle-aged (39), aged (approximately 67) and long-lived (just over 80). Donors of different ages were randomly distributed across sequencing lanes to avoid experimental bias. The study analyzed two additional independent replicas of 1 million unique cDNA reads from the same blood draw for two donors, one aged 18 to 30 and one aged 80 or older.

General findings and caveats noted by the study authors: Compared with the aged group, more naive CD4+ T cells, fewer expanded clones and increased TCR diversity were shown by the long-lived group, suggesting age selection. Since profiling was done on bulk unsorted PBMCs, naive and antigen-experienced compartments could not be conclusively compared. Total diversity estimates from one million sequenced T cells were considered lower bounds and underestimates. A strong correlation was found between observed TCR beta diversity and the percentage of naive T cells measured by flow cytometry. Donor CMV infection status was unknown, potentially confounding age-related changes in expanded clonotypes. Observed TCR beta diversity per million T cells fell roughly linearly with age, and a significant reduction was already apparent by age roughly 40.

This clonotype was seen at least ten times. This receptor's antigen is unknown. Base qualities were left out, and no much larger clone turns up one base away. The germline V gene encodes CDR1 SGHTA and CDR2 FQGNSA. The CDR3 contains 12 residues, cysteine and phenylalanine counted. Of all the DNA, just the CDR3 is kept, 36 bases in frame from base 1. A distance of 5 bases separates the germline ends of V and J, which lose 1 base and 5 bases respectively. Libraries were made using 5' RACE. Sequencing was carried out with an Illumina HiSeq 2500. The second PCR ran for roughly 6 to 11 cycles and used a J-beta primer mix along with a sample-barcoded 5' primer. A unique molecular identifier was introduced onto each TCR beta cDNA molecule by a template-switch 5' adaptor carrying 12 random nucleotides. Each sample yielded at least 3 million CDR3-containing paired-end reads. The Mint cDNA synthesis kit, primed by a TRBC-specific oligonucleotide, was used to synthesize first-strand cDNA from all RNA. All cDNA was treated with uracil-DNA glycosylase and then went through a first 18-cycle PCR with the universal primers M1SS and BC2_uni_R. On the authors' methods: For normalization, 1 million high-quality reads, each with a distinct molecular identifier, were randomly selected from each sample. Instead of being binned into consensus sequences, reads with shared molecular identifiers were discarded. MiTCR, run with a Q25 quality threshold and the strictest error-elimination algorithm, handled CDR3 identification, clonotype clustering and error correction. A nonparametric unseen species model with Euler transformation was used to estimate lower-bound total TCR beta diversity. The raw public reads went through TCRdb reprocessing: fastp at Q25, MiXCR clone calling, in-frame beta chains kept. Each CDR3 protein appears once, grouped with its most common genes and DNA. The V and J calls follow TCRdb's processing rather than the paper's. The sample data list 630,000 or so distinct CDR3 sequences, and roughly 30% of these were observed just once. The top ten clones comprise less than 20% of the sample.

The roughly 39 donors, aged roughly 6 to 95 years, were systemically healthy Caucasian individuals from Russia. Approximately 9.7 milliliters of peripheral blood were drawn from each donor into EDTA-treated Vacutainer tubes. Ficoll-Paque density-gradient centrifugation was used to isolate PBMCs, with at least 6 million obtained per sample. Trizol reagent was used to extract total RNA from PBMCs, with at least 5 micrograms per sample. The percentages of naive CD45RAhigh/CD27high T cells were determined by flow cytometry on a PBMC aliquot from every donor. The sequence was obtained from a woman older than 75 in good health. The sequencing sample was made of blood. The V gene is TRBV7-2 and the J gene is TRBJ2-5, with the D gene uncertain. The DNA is TGTGCCAGCAGCTTAGACCCGGAGACCCAGTACTTC. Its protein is CASSLDPETQYF.